Included here is one T cell receptor beta chain sequence, with context. Antigen specificity is unknown. This specimen belongs to a study of radiation and T cells in renal cell carcinoma. Study information: Nephrectomy followed 15 Gy stereotactic body radiation by 4 weeks.

Regarding time point: baseline pretreatment blood. Treatment reported: 15 Gy SBRT to primary tumor, nephrectomy 4 weeks later. Radiation-treated patients gave blood at baseline, week 2 and week 4. The tumor was a clear cell renal cell carcinoma. Germline V CDR1 and CDR2: SGHTA, FQGNSA. The CDR3 consists of 14 residues. V lost 2 bases to trimming and J lost 13 bases; unmatched junction nucleotides: 12. The data were produced by immunoSEQ multiplex PCR, yet TCRdb's version contains in-frame clones alone and is incomplete. In the table there are approximately 63,000 clones, about three quarters of which are singletons. Findings and caveats of the study: Top tumor clonotypes rose in blood 2 weeks post-radiation, then contracted.

J is TRBJ2-3 and V is TRBV7-2, with 7 bases aligning to TRBD1. The sample consisted of blood, taken from a patient whose treatment included radiotherapy and nephrectomy. This TCR was sampled from a man in his fifties or sixties with renal cell carcinoma. CDR3 sequence reads: CASSLITIRGQEYF. In nucleotides, the CDR3 is TGTGCCAGCAGCTTAATCACAATAAGGGGGCAGGAGTATTTT.